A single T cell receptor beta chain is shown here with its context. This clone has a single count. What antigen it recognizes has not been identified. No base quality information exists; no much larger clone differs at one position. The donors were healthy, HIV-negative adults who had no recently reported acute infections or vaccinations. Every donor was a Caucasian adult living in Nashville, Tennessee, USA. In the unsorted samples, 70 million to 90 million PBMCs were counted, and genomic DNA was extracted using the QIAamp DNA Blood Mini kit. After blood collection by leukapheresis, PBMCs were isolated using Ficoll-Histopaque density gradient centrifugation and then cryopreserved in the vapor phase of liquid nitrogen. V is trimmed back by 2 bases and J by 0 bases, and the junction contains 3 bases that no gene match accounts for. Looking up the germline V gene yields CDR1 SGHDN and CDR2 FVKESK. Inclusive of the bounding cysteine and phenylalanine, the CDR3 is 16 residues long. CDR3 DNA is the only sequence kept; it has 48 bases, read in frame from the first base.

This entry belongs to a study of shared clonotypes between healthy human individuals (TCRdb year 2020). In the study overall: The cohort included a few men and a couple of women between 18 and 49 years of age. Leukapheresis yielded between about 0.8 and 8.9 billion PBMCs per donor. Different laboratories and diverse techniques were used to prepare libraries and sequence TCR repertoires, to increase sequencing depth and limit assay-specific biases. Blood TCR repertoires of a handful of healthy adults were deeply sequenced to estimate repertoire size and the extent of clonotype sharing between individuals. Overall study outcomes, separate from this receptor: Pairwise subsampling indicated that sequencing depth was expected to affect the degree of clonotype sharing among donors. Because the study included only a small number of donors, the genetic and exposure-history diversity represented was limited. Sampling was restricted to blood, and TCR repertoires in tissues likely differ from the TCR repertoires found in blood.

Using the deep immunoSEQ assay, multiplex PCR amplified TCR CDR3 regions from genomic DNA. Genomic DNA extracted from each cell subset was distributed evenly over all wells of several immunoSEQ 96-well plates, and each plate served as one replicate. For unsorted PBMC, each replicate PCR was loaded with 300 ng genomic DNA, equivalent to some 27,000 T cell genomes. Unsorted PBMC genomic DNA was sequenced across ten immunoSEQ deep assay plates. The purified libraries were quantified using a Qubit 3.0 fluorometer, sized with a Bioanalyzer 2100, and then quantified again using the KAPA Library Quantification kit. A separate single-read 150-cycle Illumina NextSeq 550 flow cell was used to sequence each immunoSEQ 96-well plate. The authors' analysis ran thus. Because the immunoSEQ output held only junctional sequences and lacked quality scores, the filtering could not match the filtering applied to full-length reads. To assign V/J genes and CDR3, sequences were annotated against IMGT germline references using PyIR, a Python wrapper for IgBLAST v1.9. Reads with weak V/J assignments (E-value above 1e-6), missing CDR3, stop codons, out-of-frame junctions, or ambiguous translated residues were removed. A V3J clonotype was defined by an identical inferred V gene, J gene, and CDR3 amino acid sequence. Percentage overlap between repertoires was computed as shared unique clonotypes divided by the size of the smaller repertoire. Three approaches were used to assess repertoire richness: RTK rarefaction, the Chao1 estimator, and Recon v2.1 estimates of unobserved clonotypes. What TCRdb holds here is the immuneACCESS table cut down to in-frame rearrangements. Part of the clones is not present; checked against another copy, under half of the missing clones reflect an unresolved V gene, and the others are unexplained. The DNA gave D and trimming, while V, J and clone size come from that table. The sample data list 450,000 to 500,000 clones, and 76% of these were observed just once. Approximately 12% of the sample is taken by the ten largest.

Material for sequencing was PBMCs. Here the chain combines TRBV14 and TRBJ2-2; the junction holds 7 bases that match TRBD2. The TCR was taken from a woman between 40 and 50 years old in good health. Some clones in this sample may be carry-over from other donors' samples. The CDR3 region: CASSQRTSANTGELFF. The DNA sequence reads TGTGCCAGCAGCCAACGAACTAGCGCGAACACCGGGGAGCTGTTTTTT.